Sequencing of this T cell receptor beta chain was carried out in a study of blood T cell repertoires in COVID-19. Source study methods: Quantification of nucleated cells was approximated via reference gene primer amplification. TCRdb keeps only in-frame clones here, not all; method: immunoSEQ multiplex PCR. The DNA was the basis for D and trimming; V, J and clone size are from that table. This table holds roughly 200,000 clones, 70% to 90% found once. This CDR3 contains 13 residues. The germline CDR1 and CDR2 sequences are SGHTA and FQGTGA. V trimming: 3 bases; J trimming: 7 bases; junction bases outside the gene matches: 2.

This chain connects TRBV7-3 to TRBJ1-4; 7 bases line up with TRBD1. Sequencing was done on a sample of peripheral blood. The source is a human donor with active or convalescent COVID-19. The donor label of this sample is uncertain. The CDR3 region has the DNA TGTGCCAGCAGCTTGCACAGGGGTGAAAAACTGTTTTTT. Its protein product is CASSLHRGEKLFF.